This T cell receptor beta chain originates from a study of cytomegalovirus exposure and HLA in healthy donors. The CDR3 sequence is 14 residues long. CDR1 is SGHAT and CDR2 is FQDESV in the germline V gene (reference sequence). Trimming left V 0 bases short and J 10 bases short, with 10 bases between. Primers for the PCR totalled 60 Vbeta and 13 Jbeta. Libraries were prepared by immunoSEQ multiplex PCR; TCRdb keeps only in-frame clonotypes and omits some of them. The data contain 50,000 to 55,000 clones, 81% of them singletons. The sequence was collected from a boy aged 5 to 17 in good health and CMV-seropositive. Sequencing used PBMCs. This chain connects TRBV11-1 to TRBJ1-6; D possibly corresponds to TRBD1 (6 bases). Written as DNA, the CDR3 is TGTGCCAGCAGCTTAGCCGGGACAATATCACCCCTCCACTTT. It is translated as CASSLAGTISPLHF.